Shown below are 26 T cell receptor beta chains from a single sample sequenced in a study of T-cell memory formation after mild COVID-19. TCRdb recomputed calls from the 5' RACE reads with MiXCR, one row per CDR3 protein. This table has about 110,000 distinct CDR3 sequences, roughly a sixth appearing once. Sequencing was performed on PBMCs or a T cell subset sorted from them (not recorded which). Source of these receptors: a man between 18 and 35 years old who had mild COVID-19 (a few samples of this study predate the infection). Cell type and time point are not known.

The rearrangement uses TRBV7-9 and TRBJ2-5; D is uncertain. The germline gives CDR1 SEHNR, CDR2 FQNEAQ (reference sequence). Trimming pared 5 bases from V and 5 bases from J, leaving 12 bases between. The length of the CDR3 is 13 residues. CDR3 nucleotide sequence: TGTGCCAGCAGCCGGACCCTAGGGGAGACCCAGTACTTC. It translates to CASSRTLGETQYF.

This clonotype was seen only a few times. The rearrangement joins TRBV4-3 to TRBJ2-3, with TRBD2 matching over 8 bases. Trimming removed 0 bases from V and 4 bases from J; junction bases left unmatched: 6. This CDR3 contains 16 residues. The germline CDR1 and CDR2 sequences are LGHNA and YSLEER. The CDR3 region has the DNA TGCGCCAGCAGCCAAGATGTTCGGGAGGGGGCAGATACGCAGTATTTT. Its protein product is CASSQDVREGADTQYF.

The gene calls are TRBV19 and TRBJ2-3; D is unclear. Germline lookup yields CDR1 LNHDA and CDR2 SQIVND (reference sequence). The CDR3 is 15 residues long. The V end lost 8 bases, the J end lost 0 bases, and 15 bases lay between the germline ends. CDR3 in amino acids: CASGPLSSSTDTQYF. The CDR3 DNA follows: TGTGCCAGTGGCCCGTTGTCGTCTAGCACAGATACGCAGTATTTT.

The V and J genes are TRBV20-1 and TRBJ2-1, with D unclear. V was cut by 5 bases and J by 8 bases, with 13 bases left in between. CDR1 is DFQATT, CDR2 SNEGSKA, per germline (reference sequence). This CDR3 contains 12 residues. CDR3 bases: TGCAGTGCTCGGGTGGGGTTCGATGAGCAGTTCTTC. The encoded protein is CSARVGFDEQFF.

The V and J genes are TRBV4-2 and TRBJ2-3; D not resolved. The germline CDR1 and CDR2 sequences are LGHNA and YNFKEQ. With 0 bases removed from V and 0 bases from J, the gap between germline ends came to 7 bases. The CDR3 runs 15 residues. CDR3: CASSQDRVSTDTQYF. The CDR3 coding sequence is TGTGCCAGCAGCCAAGATCGGGTTAGCACAGATACGCAGTATTTT.

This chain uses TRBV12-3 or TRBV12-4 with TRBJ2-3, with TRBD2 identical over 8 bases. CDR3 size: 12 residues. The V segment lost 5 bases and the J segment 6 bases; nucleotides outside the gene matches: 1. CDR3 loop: CASSRLADTQYF. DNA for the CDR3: TGTGCCAGCAGTCGACTAGCGGATACGCAGTATTTT.

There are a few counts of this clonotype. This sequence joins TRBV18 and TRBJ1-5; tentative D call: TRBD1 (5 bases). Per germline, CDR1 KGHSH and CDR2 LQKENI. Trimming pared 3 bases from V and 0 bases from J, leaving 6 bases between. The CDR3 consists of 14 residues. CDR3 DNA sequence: TGTGCCAGCTCACCCCAGGGTAGCAATCAGCCCCAGCATTTT. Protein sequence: CASSPQGSNQPQHF.

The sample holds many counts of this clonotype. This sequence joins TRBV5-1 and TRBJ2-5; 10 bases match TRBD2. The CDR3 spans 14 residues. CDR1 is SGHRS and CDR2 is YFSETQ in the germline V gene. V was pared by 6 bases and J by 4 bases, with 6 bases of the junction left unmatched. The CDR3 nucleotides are TGCGCCAGCACCCCGGGACTAGCGAGAGAGACCCAGTACTTC. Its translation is CASTPGLARETQYF.

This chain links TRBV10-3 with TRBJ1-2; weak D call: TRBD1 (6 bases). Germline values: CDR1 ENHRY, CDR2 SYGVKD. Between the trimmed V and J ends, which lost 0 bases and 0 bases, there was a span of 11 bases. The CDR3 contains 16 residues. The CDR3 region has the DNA TGTGCCATCAGTGAGTCAAGGACAGTTACTAACTATGGCTACACCTTC. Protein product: CAISESRTVTNYGYTF.

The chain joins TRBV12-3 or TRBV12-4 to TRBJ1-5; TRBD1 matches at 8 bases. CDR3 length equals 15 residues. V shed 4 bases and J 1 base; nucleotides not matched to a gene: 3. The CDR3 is CASSSGQGSNQPQHF. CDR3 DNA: TGTGCCAGCAGTTCAGGACAGGGAAGCAATCAGCCCCAGCATTTT.

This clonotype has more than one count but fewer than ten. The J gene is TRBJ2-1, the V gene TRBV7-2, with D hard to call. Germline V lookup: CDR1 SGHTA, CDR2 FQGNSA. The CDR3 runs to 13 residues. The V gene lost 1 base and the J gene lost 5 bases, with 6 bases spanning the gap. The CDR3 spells CASSLVENNEQFF. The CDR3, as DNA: TGTGCCAGCAGCTTAGTGGAGAACAATGAGCAGTTCTTC.

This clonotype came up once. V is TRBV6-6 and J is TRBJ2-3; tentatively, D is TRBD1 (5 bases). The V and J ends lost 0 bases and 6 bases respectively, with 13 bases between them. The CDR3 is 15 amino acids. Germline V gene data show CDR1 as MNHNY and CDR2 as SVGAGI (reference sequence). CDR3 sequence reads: CASSYSAGQGDTQYF. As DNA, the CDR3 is TGTGCCAGCAGTTACTCGGCAGGGCAAGGGGATACGCAGTATTTT.

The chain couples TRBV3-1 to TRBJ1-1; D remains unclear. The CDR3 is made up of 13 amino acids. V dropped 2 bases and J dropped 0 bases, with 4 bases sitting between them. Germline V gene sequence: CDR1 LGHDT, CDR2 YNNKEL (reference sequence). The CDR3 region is CASSQILNTEAFF. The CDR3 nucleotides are TGTGCCAGCAGCCAAATCCTGAACACTGAAGCTTTCTTT.

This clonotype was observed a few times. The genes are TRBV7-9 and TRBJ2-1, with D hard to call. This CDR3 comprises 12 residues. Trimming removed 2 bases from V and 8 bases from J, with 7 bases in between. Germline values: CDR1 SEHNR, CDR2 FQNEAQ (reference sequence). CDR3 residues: CASSLISDEQFF. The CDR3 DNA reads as TGTGCCAGCAGCTTAATTTCAGATGAGCAGTTCTTC.

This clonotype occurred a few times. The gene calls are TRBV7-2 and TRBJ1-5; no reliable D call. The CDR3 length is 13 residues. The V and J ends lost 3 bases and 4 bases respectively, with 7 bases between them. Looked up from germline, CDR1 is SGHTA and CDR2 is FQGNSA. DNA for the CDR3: TGTGCCAGCAGCTTGTGGGGAAATCAGCCCCAGCATTTT. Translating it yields CASSLWGNQPQHF.

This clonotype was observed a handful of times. The CDR3 bases are TGCGCCAGCAGCGAGGTAGCGGGGGACTACAATGAGCAGTTCTTC. It is translated as CASSEVAGDYNEQFF. The chain recombines TRBV5-1 with TRBJ2-1; TRBD2 aligns across 9 bases. The germline V gene encodes CDR1 SGHRS and CDR2 YFSETQ. CDR3 size: 15 residues. J was trimmed by 3 bases and V by 4 bases; bases with no gene match: 5. Full variable domain (remainder filled in from reference TRBV5-1 and TRBJ2-1): KAGVTQTPRYLIKTRGQQVTLSCSPISGHRSVSWYQQTPGQGLQFLFEYFSETQRNKGNFPGRFSGRQFSNSRSEMNVSTLELGDSALYLCASSEVAGDYNEQFFGPGTRLTVL.

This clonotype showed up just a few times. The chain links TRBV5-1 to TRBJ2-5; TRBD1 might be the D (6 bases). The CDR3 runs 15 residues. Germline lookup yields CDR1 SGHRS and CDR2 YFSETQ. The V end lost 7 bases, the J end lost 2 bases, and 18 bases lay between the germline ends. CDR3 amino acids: CASRRMGDTQETQYF. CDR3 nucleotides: TGCGCCAGCCGCCGGATGGGGGACACTCAAGAGACCCAGTACTTC.

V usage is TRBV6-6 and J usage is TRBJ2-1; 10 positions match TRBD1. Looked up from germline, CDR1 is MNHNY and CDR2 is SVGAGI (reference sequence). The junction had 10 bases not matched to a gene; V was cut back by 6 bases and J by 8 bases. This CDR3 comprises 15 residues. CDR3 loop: CASRLGQGVLDEQFF. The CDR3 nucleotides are TGTGCCAGCAGACTCGGACAGGGGGTTTTGGATGAGCAGTTCTTC.

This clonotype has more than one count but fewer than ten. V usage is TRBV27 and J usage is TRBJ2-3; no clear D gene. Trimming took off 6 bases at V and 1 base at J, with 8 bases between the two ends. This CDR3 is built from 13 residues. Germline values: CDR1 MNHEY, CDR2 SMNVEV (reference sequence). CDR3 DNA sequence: TGTGCCAGCAGGGACCACGGCACAGATACGCAGTATTTT. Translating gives CASRDHGTDTQYF.

Here the CDR3 DNA reads TGCGCCAGCAGTCTGGGGCCAATAGAGACCCAGTACTTC. It codes for CASSLGPIETQYF. The J gene is TRBJ2-5, the V gene TRBV5-1; D possibly corresponds to TRBD1 (5 bases). With 5 bases removed from V and 4 bases from J, the gap between germline ends came to 12 bases. The CDR3 contains 13 residues. The germline gives CDR1 SGHRS, CDR2 YFSETQ.

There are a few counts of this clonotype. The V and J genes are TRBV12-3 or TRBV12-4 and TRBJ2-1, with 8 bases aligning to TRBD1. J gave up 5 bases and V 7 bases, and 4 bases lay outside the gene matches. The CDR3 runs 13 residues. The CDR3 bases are TGTGCCAGCACTCAGACAGGGGACAATGAGCAGTTCTTC. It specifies CASTQTGDNEQFF.

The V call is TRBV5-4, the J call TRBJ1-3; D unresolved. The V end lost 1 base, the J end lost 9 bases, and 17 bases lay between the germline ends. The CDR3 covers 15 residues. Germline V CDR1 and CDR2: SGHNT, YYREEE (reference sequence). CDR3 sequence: CASSLRRLGYGTIYF. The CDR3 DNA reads TGTGCCAGCAGCTTGAGACGATTGGGTTACGGCACCATATATTTT.

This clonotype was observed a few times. The CDR3 nucleotides read TGTGCCAGCAGGACAGAACAGGGGCGGAACACTGAAGCTTTCTTT. This codes for CASRTEQGRNTEAFF. The rearrangement links TRBV12-3 or TRBV12-4 to TRBJ1-1; 7 bases are shared with TRBD1. Unmatched junction bases numbered 8, after V lost 6 bases and J lost 1 base. The CDR3 is 15 residues long.

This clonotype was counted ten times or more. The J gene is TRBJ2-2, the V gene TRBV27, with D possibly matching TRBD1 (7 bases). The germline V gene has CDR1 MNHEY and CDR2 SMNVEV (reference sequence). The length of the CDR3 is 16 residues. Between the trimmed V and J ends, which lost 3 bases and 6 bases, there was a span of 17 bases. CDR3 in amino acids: CASSFFQGGIPGELFF. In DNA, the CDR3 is TGTGCCAGCAGTTTTTTTCAGGGGGGCATCCCCGGGGAGCTGTTTTTT.

CDR3 sequence (DNA): TGCGCCAGCAGCTCAGGGACTAGCGCATACAATGAGCAGTTCTTC. Translating it yields CASSSGTSAYNEQFF. The V and J genes are TRBV5-1 and TRBJ2-1; 10 nucleotides match TRBD2. With V trimmed by 3 bases and J by 4 bases, 4 bases remained unmatched. Germline assignment: CDR1 SGHRS and CDR2 YFSETQ. This CDR3 spans 15 amino acids. Full variable domain (outside the CDR3, taken from reference TRBV5-1 and TRBJ2-1): KAGVTQTPRYLIKTRGQQVTLSCSPISGHRSVSWYQQTPGQGLQFLFEYFSETQRNKGNFPGRFSGRQFSNSRSEMNVSTLELGDSALYLCASSSGTSAYNEQFFGPGTRLTVL.

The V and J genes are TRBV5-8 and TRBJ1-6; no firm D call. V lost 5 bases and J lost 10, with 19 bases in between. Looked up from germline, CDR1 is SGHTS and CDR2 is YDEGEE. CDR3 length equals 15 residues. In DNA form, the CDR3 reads TGTGCCAGCAGGCTGCGTGCGAGAGACCGGTCACCCCTCCACTTT. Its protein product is CASRLRARDRSPLHF.